The 8 T cell receptor beta chains reported below all come from one sample, sequenced in a study of control samples from healthy donors and cancer patients. Some clones are missing from TCRdb's copy, which holds only in-frame ones; the method was immunoSEQ multiplex PCR. The table shows fewer than 90,000 clones, with about 88% occurring only once. The sample consisted of blood. All receptors come from a woman aged 50 to 65 in good health.

The chain is built from TRBV9 and TRBJ2-3; D gene ambiguous. Trimming cost V 2 bases and J 4 bases, with 11 bases left between them. Germline CDR1 is SGDLS and CDR2 is YYNGEE. The CDR3 totals 14 residues. The CDR3 region has the DNA TGTGCCAGCAGCGTTTTAGGGAATTCAGATACGCAGTATTTT. Protein: CASSVLGNSDTQYF.

This clone was observed a handful of times. V usage is TRBV3-1 (or the pseudogene TRBV3-2) and J usage is TRBJ2-2; TRBD1 is a possible D gene (5 bases). The CDR3 totals 18 residues. Germline V gives CDR1 LGHDT, CDR2 YNNKEL (reference sequence). V lost 2 bases and J 1 base, leaving 17 bases between the germline ends. The DNA for the CDR3 is TGTGCCAGCAGCCAATTGGTCCCTAGGACACTGAACACCGGGGAGCTGTTTTTT. It translates to CASSQLVPRTLNTGELFF.

The chain links TRBV19 to TRBJ1-2, with 7 bases identical to TRBD1. The CDR3 has 12 residues. Germline V CDR1 and CDR2: LNHDA, SQIVND (reference sequence). Trimming cost V 2 bases and J 10 bases; bases outside gene matches: 4. The CDR3 bases are TGTGCCAGTAGTATACAGGGGGTATCCTACACCTTC. Encoded protein: CASSIQGVSYTF.

CDR3 coding DNA: TGTGCCAGCAGCCCCGGAGGGGGGAGCTCCTACGAGCAGTACTTC. This translates into CASSPGGGSSYEQYF. J is TRBJ2-7 and V is TRBV27; TRBD1 or TRBD2 may be the D gene (6 bases each). Germline V gives CDR1 MNHEY, CDR2 SMNVEV (reference sequence). This CDR3 region has 15 residues. Trimming cost V 6 bases and J 0 bases, with 15 bases left between them.

The gene calls are TRBV5-1 and TRBJ2-5; 7 bases match TRBD1. Trimming removed 4 bases from V and 4 bases from J; junction bases left unmatched: 4. The germline V gene encodes CDR1 SGHRS and CDR2 YFSETQ. CDR3 length: 13 residues. CDR3: CASSGTAGETQYF. The CDR3 DNA reads TGCGCCAGCAGCGGGACAGCCGGAGAGACCCAGTACTTC. Together with reference TRBV5-1 and TRBJ2-5, the CDR3 gives the full variable domain: KAGVTQTPRYLIKTRGQQVTLSCSPISGHRSVSWYQQTPGQGLQFLFEYFSETQRNKGNFPGRFSGRQFSNSRSEMNVSTLELGDSALYLCASSGTAGETQYFGPGTRLLVL.

This clone has just one count. The chain recombines TRBV10-2 with TRBJ1-1; D is ambiguous. The CDR3 sequence is 12 residues long. In germline, CDR1 is WSHSY, CDR2 SAAADI. Trimming left V 8 bases short and J 5 bases short, with 12 bases between. The CDR3 is CASSFTSTEAFF. CDR3 sequence (DNA): TGCGCCAGCTCGTTTACTAGTACTGAAGCTTTCTTT.

This chain links TRBV19 with TRBJ2-4; no firm D call. CDR1 LNHDA and CDR2 SQIVND come from the germline V gene (reference sequence). The CDR3 extends over 14 amino acids. Deletions cut 1 base from V and 3 bases from J, with 7 bases between. The CDR3 DNA sequence: TGTGCCAGTAGTATAGTTCAGCGCAAAAACATTCAGTACTTC. This encodes CASSIVQRKNIQYF.

The chain uses TRBV6-5 and TRBJ1-6; D remains unclear. Trimming left V 6 bases short and J 7 bases short, with 16 bases between. Germline values: CDR1 MNHEY, CDR2 SVGAGI. The CDR3 length is 15 residues. CDR3 in amino acids: CASRAPGSLNSPLHF. The CDR3 region has the DNA TGTGCCAGCAGGGCTCCCGGGAGCTTGAATTCACCCCTCCACTTT.